Following are 9 T cell receptor beta chains from one sample sequenced in a study of T-cell reconstitution after alpha-beta-depleted transplantation in children. A TCRbeta library incorporating unique molecular identifiers was prepared. TCRdb ran MiXCR on the PCR reads and lists one entry per CDR3 protein. This table holds roughly 48,000 distinct CDR3 sequences, 5.5% to 7.5% found once. The sequenced sample was PBMCs, mostly from graft donor cells, obtained 60 days after TCRalphabeta/CD19-depleted stem cell transplant. These receptors originate from a female patient aged 2 to 10 who had a stem cell transplant for aplastic anemia, so the T cells may come from the graft donor.

This clonotype was recorded many times. This chain uses TRBV20-1 with TRBJ2-3; D not certain. The germline V and J ends were trimmed by 3 bases and 2 bases, with 9 bases remaining between them. The CDR3 runs to 13 residues. Germline lookup yields CDR1 DFQATT and CDR2 SNEGSKA (reference sequence). As DNA, the CDR3 is TGCAGTGCTAGCGTCGGCTTCACAGATACGCAGTATTTT. Translation: CSASVGFTDTQYF.

In its sample, this clonotype was seen many times. This chain joins TRBV5-1 and TRBJ2-5; unclear D gene. V dropped 5 bases and J dropped 5 bases, with 7 bases sitting between them. The CDR3 contains 11 residues. CDR1 and CDR2 from the germline V gene are SGHRS and YFSETQ. This CDR3 is CASSSVETQYF. As DNA, the CDR3 is TGCGCCAGCAGTTCCGTGGAGACCCAGTACTTC. Using reference TRBV5-1 and TRBJ2-5 for the parts outside the CDR3, the full variable domain is KAGVTQTPRYLIKTRGQQVTLSCSPISGHRSVSWYQQTPGQGLQFLFEYFSETQRNKGNFPGRFSGRQFSNSRSEMNVSTLELGDSALYLCASSSVETQYFGPGTRLLVL.

This clonotype was observed at least ten times. The V call is TRBV29-1, the J call TRBJ1-1, with unresolved D. Trimming removed 6 bases at V and 0 bases at J, with 17 bases between. Germline V gives CDR1 SQVTM, CDR2 ANQGSEA. The CDR3 is made up of 15 amino acids. The CDR3 region is CSVVKTTYMNTEAFF. CDR3 bases: TGCAGCGTCGTTAAGACGACCTACATGAACACTGAAGCTTTCTTT.

This clonotype has at least ten counts. The chain employs TRBV12-3 or TRBV12-4 and TRBJ1-2; the D is unclear. V was shortened by 1 base and J by 4 bases, with 10 bases between the two germline ends. The CDR3 length is 14 residues. As DNA, the CDR3 is TGTGCCAGCAGTTTAGGAGGGAGAGGCTATGGCTACACCTTC. It codes for CASSLGGRGYGYTF.

This chain links TRBV20-1 with TRBJ1-5; the D gene is possibly TRBD1 (5 bases). Germline CDR1 and CDR2: DFQATT and SNEGSKA (reference sequence). The V and J ends lost 2 bases and 3 bases respectively, with 17 bases between them. This CDR3 spans 16 amino acids. In DNA form, the CDR3 reads TGCAGTGCTAGACTACCCTTGGACACGTACAATCAGCCCCAGCATTTT. This encodes CSARLPLDTYNQPQHF.

The chain joins TRBV5-1 to TRBJ2-7; 11 nucleotides line up with TRBD1. Germline trimming cut 0 bases from V and 5 bases from J; bases unmatched to any gene: 7. CDR3 length equals 16 residues. Germline CDR1 reads SGHRS; CDR2 reads YFSETQ. Here the CDR3 reads CASSLVLGQGAHEQYF. The CDR3 bases are TGCGCCAGCAGCTTGGTCTTAGGACAGGGGGCCCACGAGCAGTACTTC.

This clonotype was detected many times. DNA for the CDR3: TGTGCCAGCAGCTTGGTAGGGGCTGAAGCTTTCTTT. Its translation: CASSLVGAEAFF. This rearrangement joins TRBV7-9 to TRBJ1-1; D may be TRBD1 (5 bases). Germline CDR1 is SEHNR and CDR2 is FQNEAQ (reference sequence). Trimming pared 3 bases from V and 6 bases from J, leaving 8 bases between. The CDR3 runs to 12 residues.

This clonotype was seen repeatedly, ten times or more. The rearrangement joins TRBV20-1 to TRBJ1-2, with a weak D call TRBD1 (5 bases). Between the trimmed V and J ends, which lost 5 bases and 6 bases, there was a span of 19 bases. The germline V gene encodes CDR1 DFQATT and CDR2 SNEGSKA (reference sequence). The CDR3 is 14 amino acids. DNA of the CDR3: TGCAGTGCTCCAAACACCGGGACCTGGGATGGCTACACCTTC. Its translation is CSAPNTGTWDGYTF.

The chain has TRBV5-6 and TRBJ1-5; no firm D call. V shed 0 bases and J shed 5 bases, with 9 bases lying between them. The CDR3 is made up of 14 amino acids. Per germline, CDR1 SGHDT and CDR2 YYEEEE. The CDR3 sequence: CASSLGAGDQPQHF. CDR3 in DNA: TGTGCCAGCAGCTTGGGGGCGGGAGATCAGCCCCAGCATTTT.